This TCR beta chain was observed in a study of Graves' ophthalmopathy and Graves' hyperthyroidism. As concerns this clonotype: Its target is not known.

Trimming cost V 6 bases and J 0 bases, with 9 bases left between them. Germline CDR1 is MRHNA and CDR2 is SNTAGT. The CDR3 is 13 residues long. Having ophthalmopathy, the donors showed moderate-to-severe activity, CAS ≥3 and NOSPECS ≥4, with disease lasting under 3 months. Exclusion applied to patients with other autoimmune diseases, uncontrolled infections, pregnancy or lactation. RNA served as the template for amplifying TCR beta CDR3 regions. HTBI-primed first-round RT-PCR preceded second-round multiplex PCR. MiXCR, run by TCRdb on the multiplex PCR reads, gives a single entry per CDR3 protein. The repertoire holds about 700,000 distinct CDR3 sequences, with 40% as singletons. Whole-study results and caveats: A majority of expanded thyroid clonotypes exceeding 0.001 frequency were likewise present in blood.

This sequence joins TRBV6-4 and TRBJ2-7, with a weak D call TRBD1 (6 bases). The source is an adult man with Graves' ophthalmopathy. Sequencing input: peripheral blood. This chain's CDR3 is CASRDSSSYEQYF. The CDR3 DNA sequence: TGTGCCAGCAGGGACAGCAGCTCCTACGAGCAGTACTTC.